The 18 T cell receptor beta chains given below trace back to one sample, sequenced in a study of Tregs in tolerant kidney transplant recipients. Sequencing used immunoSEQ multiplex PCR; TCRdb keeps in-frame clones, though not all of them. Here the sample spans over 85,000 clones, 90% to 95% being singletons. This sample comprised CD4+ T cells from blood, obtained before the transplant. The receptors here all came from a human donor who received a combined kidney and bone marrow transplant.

The CDR3: CASSPPAQGAHEQYF. The CDR3 DNA sequence: TGTGCCAGCTCACCGCCCGCTCAGGGGGCCCACGAGCAGTACTTC. The rearrangement joins TRBV18 to TRBJ2-7, with 8 bases that match TRBD1. This CDR3 region has 15 residues. CDR1 and CDR2 (germline): KGHSH, LQKENI. The trim removed 3 bases at V and 5 bases at J, leaving 9 bases unmatched.

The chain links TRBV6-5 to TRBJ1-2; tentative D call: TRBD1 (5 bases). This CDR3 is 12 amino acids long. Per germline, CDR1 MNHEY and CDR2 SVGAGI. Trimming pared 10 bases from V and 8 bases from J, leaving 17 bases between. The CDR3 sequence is CATREGLGGYTF. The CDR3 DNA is TGTGCCACGCGGGAGGGGTTGGGAGGCTACACCTTC.

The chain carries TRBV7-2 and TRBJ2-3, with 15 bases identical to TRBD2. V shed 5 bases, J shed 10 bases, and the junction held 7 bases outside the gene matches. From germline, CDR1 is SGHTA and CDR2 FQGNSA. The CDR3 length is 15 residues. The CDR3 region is CASSPRTSGRAPQYF. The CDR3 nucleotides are TGTGCCAGCAGCCCCCGGACTAGCGGGAGGGCCCCGCAGTATTTT.

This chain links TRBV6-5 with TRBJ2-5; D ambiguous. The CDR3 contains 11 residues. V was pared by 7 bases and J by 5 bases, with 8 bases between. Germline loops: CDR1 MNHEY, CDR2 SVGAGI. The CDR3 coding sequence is TGTGCCAGCACCTTCTCGGAGACCCAGTACTTC. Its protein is CASTFSETQYF.

The CDR3 loop reads CASSVNRDEKLFF. The CDR3 DNA is TGTGCCAGTAGTGTAAACAGGGATGAAAAACTGTTTTTT. J is TRBJ1-4 and V is TRBV19; D is possibly TRBD1 (6 bases). V was trimmed by 5 bases and J by 6 bases, leaving 10 bases between them. Germline-derived CDR1 and CDR2 are LNHDA and SQIVND (reference sequence). The CDR3 consists of 13 residues. Looking up the rest from reference TRBV19 and TRBJ1-4 gives the full variable domain: DGGITQSPKYLFRKEGQNVTLSCEQNLNHDAMYWYRQDPGQGLRLIYYSQIVNDFQKGDIAEGYSVSREKKESFPLTVTSAQKNPTAFYLCASSVNRDEKLFFGSGTQLSVL.

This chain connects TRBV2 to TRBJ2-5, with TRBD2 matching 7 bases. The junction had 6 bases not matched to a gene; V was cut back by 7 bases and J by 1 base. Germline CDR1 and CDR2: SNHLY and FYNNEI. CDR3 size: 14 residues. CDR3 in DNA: TGTGCCAGCAACCGGGGGGTACTCCAAGAGACCCAGTACTTC. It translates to CASNRGVLQETQYF.

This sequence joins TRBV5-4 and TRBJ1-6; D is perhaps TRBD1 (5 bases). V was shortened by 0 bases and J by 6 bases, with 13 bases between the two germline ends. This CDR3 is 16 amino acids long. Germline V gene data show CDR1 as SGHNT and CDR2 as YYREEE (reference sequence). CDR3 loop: CASSLAGGSINSPLHF. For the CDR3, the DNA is TGTGCCAGCAGCTTGGCTGGGGGGTCTATTAATTCACCCCTCCACTTT.

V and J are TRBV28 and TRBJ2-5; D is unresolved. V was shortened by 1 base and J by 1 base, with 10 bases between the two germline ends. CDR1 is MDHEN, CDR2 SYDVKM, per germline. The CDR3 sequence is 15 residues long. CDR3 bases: TGTGCCAGCAGTTTATTGCTGCCCGGCCAAGAGACCCAGTACTTC. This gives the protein CASSLLLPGQETQYF.

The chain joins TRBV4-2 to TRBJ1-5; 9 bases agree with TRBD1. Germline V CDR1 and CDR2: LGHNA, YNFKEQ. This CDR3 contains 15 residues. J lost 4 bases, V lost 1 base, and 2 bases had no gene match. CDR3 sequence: CASSQVGTGNQPQHF. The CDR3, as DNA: TGTGCCAGCAGCCAAGTTGGGACAGGGAATCAGCCCCAGCATTTT.

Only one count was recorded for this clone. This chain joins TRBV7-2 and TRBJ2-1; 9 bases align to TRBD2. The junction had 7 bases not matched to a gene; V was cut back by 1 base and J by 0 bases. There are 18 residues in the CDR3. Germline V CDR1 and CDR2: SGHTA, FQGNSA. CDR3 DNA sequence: TGTGCCAGCAGCTTAGAGGAATGGCGGGGGGGCTCCTACAATGAGCAGTTCTTC. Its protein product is CASSLEEWRGGSYNEQFF.

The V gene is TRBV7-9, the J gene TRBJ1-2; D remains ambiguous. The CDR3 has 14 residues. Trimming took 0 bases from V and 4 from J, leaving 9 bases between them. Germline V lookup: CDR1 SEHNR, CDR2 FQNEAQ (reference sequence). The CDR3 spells CASSLAVTSYGYTF. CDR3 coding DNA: TGTGCCAGCAGCTTAGCTGTCACTTCCTATGGCTACACCTTC. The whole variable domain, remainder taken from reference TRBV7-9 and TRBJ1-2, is DTGVSQNPRHKITKRGQNVTFRCDPISEHNRLYWYRQTLGQGPEFLTYFQNEAQLEKSRLLSDRFSAERPKGSFSTLEIQRTEQGDSAMYLCASSLAVTSYGYTFGSGTRLTVV.

CDR3 region: CASSPLLGGAGADTQYF. The CDR3 nucleotides read TGTGCCAGCAGCCCCCTTCTCGGGGGAGCGGGCGCAGATACGCAGTATTTT. This chain links TRBV11-3 with TRBJ2-3; TRBD2 is a possible D gene (6 bases). This CDR3 comprises 17 residues. Trimming took 5 bases from V and 4 from J, leaving 22 bases between them. Germline CDR1 and CDR2: SGHNT and YENEEA. The full variable domain, with the rest looked up from reference TRBV11-3 and TRBJ2-3, is EAGVVQSPRYKIIEKKQPVAFWCNPISGHNTLYWYLQNLGQGPELLIRYENEEAVDDSQLPKDRFSAERLKGVDSTLKIQPAELGDSAVYLCASSPLLGGAGADTQYFGPGTRLTVL.

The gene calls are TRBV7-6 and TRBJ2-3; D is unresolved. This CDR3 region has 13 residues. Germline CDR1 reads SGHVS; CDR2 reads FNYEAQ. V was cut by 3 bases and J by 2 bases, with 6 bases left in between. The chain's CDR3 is CASSFELTDTQYF. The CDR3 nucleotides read TGTGCCAGCAGCTTCGAGCTCACAGATACGCAGTATTTT. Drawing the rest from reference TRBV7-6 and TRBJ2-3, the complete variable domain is GAGVSQSPRYKVTKRGQDVALRCDPISGHVSLYWYRQALGQGPEFLTYFNYEAQQDKSGLPNDRFSAERPEGSISTLTIQRTEQRDSAMYRCASSFELTDTQYFGPGTRLTVL.

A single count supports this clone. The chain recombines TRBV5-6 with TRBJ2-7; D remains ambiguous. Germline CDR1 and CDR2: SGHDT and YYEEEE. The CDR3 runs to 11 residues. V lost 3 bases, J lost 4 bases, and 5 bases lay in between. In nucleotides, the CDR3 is TGTGCCAGCAGCTCCTTTTACGAGCAGTACTTC. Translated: CASSSFYEQYF. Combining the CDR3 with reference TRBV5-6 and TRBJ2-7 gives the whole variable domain DAGVTQSPTHLIKTRGQQVTLRCSPKSGHDTVSWYQQALGQGPQFIFQYYEEEERQRGNFPDRFSGHQFPNYSSELNVNALLLGDSALYLCASSSFYEQYFGPGTRLTVT.

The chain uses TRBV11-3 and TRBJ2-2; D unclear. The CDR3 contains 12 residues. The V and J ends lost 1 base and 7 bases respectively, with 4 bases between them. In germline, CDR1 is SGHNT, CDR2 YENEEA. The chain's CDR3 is CASSLVGGELFF. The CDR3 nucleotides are TGTGCCAGCAGCTTAGTCGGCGGGGAGCTGTTTTTT.

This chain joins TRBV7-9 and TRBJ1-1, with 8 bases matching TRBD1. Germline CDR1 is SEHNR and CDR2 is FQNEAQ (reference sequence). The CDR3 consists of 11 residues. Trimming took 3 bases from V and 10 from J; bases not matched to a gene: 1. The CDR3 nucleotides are TGTGCCAGCAGCTTTGACAGGGGAGCTTTCTTT. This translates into CASSFDRGAFF.

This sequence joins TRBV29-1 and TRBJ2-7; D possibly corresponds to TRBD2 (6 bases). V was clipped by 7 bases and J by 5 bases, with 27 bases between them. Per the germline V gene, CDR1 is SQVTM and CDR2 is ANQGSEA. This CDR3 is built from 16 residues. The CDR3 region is CSASRSGTGGLDEQYF. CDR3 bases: TGCAGCGCGAGTCGGTCGGGGACCGGGGGATTGGACGAGCAGTACTTC.

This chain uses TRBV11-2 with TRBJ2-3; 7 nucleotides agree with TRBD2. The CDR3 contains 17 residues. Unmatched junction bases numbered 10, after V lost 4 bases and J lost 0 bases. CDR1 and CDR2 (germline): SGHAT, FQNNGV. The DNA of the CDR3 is TGTGCCAGCAGCTCCCCCGAGGAAGCGGGGAGCACAGATACGCAGTATTTT. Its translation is CASSSPEEAGSTDTQYF.